This record covers a single T cell receptor (beta chain). The antigen this receptor binds is unknown. Nothing much larger sits one base from this clone, and base qualities are not available. The data stem from a study of CD4 T cells in lung cancer (dated by TCRdb to 2018 to 2020). General notes on the study: In the study, blood T cells from NSCLC patients were screened for responses to candidate mutation-encoded neoepitopes, and neoantigen-specific CD4+ T-cell clones and TCRs were isolated. TCRB deep sequencing tracked the frequency of neoantigen-specific clonotypes in tumor resections, non-adjacent lung and cultured T-cell products. The patients who underwent resection had lung adenocarcinoma or squamous cell carcinoma, were aged 60 to 69 when blood was donated, and were mostly former smokers. Treatments received by the patients before blood donation included platinum chemotherapy, and some patients received nivolumab or pembrolizumab. Several patients undergoing curative-intent resections for stage I-III non-small cell lung cancer provided the tumor and non-adjacent lung tissue.

Overall results and qualifications from the work: Some blood-derived responses might reflect in vitro priming of naive T cells or cross-reactivity rather than memory responses to the cancer.

Library prep was done by the immunoSEQ multiplex PCR assay. Qiagen DNeasy or QIAamp micro DNA kits were used to isolate DNA, and the Adaptive Biotechnology human TCRB sequencing kit was used to sequence TCRB. TCRB libraries were sequenced on an Illumina MiSeq. The source study handled its data this way. TCRB sequence data were analyzed using the kit provider's software, and tumor enrichment of clonotype templates was assessed with Fisher's exact test. TCRdb holds this immuneACCESS table with in-frame rearrangements only. Some clones are missing; in checked studies, unresolved V genes explain under half, and the rest has no known cause. The DNA was the basis for D and trimming; V, J and clone size are from that table. In this sample the table shows about 10,000 clones, 50% to 75% of which occur a single time. The ten largest clones represent about 16% of the sample. V has 6 bases trimmed and J has 2 bases trimmed; junction bases matching no gene number 3. The CDR3, cysteine through phenylalanine, is 13 amino acids long. The only DNA kept is the CDR3, 39 bases in frame from the first base. As encoded in the germline V gene, CDR1 is MNHEY while CDR2 is SVGAGI.

Non-adjacent lung tissue was collected from the same resection as far as possible from the malignant lesion, at least 3 cm away. This sequence was found in a man aged 55 to 70 with non-small cell lung cancer. The sequence joins TRBV6-5 to TRBJ1-2, with 7 middle bases fitting TRBD1. The specimen was normal lung tissue taken away from the tumor. The CDR3 protein is CASRGQTNYGYTF. The sequenced DNA is TGTGCCAGCAGGGGACAGACCAACTATGGCTACACCTTC.